This T cell receptor beta chain came from a study of cytomegalovirus exposure and HLA in healthy donors. The PCR contained 60 Vbeta and 13 Jbeta primers. The table came from immunoSEQ multiplex PCR; TCRdb's copy has only in-frame clones and leaves some out. The sample includes about 100,000 clones, 79% of them seen just once. The CDR3 runs 14 residues. CDR1 is KGHSH, CDR2 LQKENI, per germline. The V gene lost 0 bases and the J gene lost 7 bases, with 10 bases spanning the gap. Overall study findings and caveats: In an earlier analysis, about 87% or about 30%: the productive usage of most TCR beta V segments. Listed as cytomegalovirus-associated were around 160 TCR beta chains.

Regarding this clone: Its antigen is currently unknown.

The clonotype was recovered from a female donor in good health and CMV-seropositive. Sequencing was done on a sample of PBMCs. V and J are TRBV18 and TRBJ2-1; D is perhaps TRBD2 (6 bases). In DNA form, the CDR3 reads TGTGCCAGCTCACCACCTGGCGGGGAGAATGAGCAGTTCTTC. Translated, it gives CASSPPGGENEQFF.